This T cell receptor (beta chain) was obtained from a study of T cells after yellow fever vaccination. This clonotype was detected a few times. Its antigen is unknown. They built TCR cDNA with 5'RACE template switching, a step that put in a universal primer site and UMIs. TCRdb reprocessed the 5' RACE reads with MiXCR, giving one entry per CDR3 protein. This sample has about 260,000 distinct CDR3 sequences; 5.2% occur once, and the top ten carry less than 3.5%. Per germline, CDR1 SQVTM and CDR2 ANQGSEA. Trimming shortened V by 8 bases and J by 1 base, and 14 bases separated the two germline ends. This CDR3 has 13 amino acids. Study results and limitations: It was a weaker secondary response, yet one that peaked faster, at day 5 versus 15.

V gene TRBV29-1 combines with J gene TRBJ1-1, with TRBD1 as a possible D gene (5 bases). This TCR was recovered from a man aged 18 to 29 who received the YFV17D yellow fever vaccine. Sequenced material: CD4+ T cells sorted from PBMCs, taken on the day of the yellow fever booster vaccination. The CDR3 DNA reads TGCAGCCCACGTCTGACAGAGAACACTGAAGCTTTCTTT. As protein: CSPRLTENTEAFF. The full variable domain, its missing parts supplied by reference TRBV29-1 and TRBJ1-1, is SAVISQKPSRDICQRGTSLTIQCQVDSQVTMMFWYRQQPGQSLTLIATANQGSEATYESGFVIDKFPISRPNLTFSTLTVSNMSPEDSSIYLCSPRLTENTEAFFGQGTRLTVV.